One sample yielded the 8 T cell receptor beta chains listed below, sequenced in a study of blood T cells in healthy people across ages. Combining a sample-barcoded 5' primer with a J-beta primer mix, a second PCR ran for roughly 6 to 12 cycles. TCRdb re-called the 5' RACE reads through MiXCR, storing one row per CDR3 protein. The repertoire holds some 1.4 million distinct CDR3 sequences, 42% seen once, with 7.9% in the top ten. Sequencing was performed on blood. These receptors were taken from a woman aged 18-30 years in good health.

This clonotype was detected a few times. The CDR3: CSVESAPADRGYNYGYTF. CDR3 DNA sequence: TGCAGCGTTGAATCCGCCCCGGCCGACAGGGGCTACAACTATGGCTACACCTTC. J is TRBJ1-2 and V is TRBV29-1; 8 positions match TRBD1. CDR1 and CDR2 from the germline V gene are SQVTM and ANQGSEA. The CDR3 has 18 amino acids. Trimming took 2 bases from V and 2 from J; bases not matched to a gene: 16.

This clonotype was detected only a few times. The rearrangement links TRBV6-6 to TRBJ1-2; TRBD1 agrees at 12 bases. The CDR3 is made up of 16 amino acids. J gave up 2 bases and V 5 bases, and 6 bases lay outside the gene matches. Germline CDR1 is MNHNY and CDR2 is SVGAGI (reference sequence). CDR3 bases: TGTGCCAGCAGTCCCGGGACAGGGGGCGACAACTATGGCTACACCTTC. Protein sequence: CASSPGTGGDNYGYTF.

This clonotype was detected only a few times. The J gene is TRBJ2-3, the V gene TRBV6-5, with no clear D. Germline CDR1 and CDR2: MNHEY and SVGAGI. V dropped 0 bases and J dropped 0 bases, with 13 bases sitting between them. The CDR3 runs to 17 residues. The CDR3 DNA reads TGTGCCAGCAGTTACTCCGGTAGTAGTACTAGCACAGATACGCAGTATTTT. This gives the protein CASSYSGSSTSTDTQYF.

Here the CDR3 DNA reads TGTGCCAGCAGCGTAGGCGGGCGGGGGGACCCTATCACAGATACGCAGTATTTT. This translates into CASSVGGRGDPITDTQYF. V is TRBV9 and J is TRBJ2-3; 8 bases fit TRBD2. The CDR3 has 18 residues. CDR1 is SGDLS and CDR2 is YYNGEE in the germline V gene. The ends lost 0 bases at V and 2 bases at J; junction bases unmatched: 11.

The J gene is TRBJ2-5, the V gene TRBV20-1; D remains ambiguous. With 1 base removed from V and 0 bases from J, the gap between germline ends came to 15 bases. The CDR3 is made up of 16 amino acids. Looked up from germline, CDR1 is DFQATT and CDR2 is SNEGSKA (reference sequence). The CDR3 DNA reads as TGCAGTGCTAGAGTATTGGACCCAGTGTACCAAGAGACCCAGTACTTC. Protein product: CSARVLDPVYQETQYF.

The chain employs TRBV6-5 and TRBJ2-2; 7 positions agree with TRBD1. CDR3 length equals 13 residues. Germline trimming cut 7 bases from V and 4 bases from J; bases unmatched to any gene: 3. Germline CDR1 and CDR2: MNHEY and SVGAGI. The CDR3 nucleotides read TGTGCCAGCATCAGGGACAGCACCGGGGAGCTGTTTTTT. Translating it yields CASIRDSTGELFF.

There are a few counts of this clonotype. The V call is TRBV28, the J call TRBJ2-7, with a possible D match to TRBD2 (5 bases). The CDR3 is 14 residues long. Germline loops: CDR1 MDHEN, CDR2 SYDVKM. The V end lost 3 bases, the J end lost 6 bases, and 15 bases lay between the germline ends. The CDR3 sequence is CASSFVPGRSEQYF. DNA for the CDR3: TGTGCCAGCAGTTTTGTCCCGGGGAGATCCGAGCAGTACTTC. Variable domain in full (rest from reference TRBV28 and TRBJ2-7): DVKVTQSSRYLVKRTGEKVFLECVQDMDHENMFWYRQDPGLGLRLIYFSYDVKMKEKGDIPEGYSVSREKKERFSLILESASTNQTSMYLCASSFVPGRSEQYFGPGTRLTVT.

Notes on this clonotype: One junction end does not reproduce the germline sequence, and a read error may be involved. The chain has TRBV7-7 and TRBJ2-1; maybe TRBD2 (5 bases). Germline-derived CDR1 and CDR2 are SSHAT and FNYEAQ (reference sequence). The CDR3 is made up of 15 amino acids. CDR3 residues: CASSLAYAAYNEQFF. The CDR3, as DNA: TGTGCTAGCAGCTTAGCGTATGCAGCCTACAATGAGCAGTTCTTC.